These 24 T cell receptor beta chains originate from one sample sequenced in a study of T-cell reconstitution after alpha-beta-depleted transplantation in children. The authors prepared the TCRbeta library with unique molecular identifiers. One entry per CDR3 protein, called by TCRdb with MiXCR from the PCR reads. This table has roughly 590,000 distinct CDR3 sequences, roughly 17% appearing once. The starting material was PBMCs from the stem cell graft donor, obtained from the stem cell graft. These receptor sequences come from a human donor who donated a stem cell graft to a child with acute myeloid leukemia.

This clonotype was found many times. The V call is TRBV15, the J call TRBJ1-5; perhaps TRBD1 as D (5 bases). V lost 0 bases and J lost 5, with 8 bases in between. The CDR3 is 14 residues long. Germline CDR1 is LNHNV and CDR2 is YYDKDF (reference sequence). The CDR3 nucleotides read TGTGCCACCAGCAGAGATGGGGGGGATCAGCCCCAGCATTTT. It yields the protein CATSRDGGDQPQHF.

The chain combines TRBV6-2 or TRBV6-3 with TRBJ1-1; no definite D call. V lost 11 bases, J lost 1 base, and 17 bases lay in between. There are 14 residues in the CDR3. Germline V gene lookup returns CDR1 MNHEY and CDR2 SVGEGT. CDR3 coding DNA: TGTGCCGCACGCGAACCTGGGAGGAACACTGAAGCTTTCTTT. Its protein is CAAREPGRNTEAFF.

The chain recombines TRBV15 with TRBJ2-3; 10 bases match TRBD2. V shed 2 bases, J shed 6 bases, and the junction held 11 bases outside the gene matches. Germline-derived CDR1 and CDR2 are LNHNV and YYDKDF (reference sequence). The CDR3 has 17 residues. CDR3 in DNA: TGTGCCACCAGCAGACCCAGCCAGCGGGGGGGCCGGGATACGCAGTATTTT. Protein sequence: CATSRPSQRGGRDTQYF.

This clonotype showed up many times. The chain combines TRBV15 with TRBJ1-4, with 7 bases identical to TRBD1. CDR1 and CDR2 (germline): LNHNV, YYDKDF (reference sequence). The CDR3 covers 15 residues. Trimming cost V 0 bases and J 4 bases; bases outside gene matches: 2. CDR3 coding DNA: TGTGCCACCAGCAGAGAAGGGACAGTTAATGAAAAACTGTTTTTT. As protein: CATSREGTVNEKLFF.

In this sample, this clonotype turned up many times. V and J are TRBV6-1 and TRBJ1-2; TRBD1 aligns across 9 bases. Per the germline V gene, CDR1 is MNHNS and CDR2 is SASEGT. J gave up 6 bases and V 6 bases, and 14 bases lay outside the gene matches. The CDR3 runs 16 residues. The CDR3 nucleotides read TGTGCCAGCAGCCGCGGACCCGGGACAGGGAGGGATGGCTACACCTTC. Its translation is CASSRGPGTGRDGYTF.

The chain is built from TRBV5-1 and TRBJ2-1; 9 bases match TRBD1. The junction had 2 bases not matched to a gene; V was cut back by 0 bases and J by 1 base. The germline V gene has CDR1 SGHRS and CDR2 YFSETQ. CDR3 size: 16 residues. CDR3 sequence (DNA): TGCGCCAGCAGCTTGGCGACAGGGGGGTCCTACAATGAGCAGTTCTTC. Amino acid sequence: CASSLATGGSYNEQFF.

V and J are TRBV12-3 or TRBV12-4 and TRBJ2-7; tentatively, D is TRBD1 (5 bases). Trimming removed 3 bases at V and 2 bases at J, with 17 bases between. The CDR3 has 16 amino acids. The CDR3 spells CASSFGLPGPAYEQYV. In DNA form, the CDR3 reads TGTGCCAGCAGTTTTGGCCTGCCAGGGCCCGCCTACGAGCAGTACGTC.

The table lists this clonotype with a few counts. This rearrangement joins TRBV5-1 to TRBJ2-3, with D tentatively TRBD2 (5 bases). Per the germline V gene, CDR1 is SGHRS and CDR2 is YFSETQ. Trimming took 4 bases from V and 0 from J, leaving 15 bases between them. This CDR3 has 16 residues. The CDR3 DNA sequence: TGCGCCAGCAGCGCGAAGGACTCTTCAAGCACAGATACGCAGTATTTT. Translated: CASSAKDSSSTDTQYF.

V gene TRBV12-3 or TRBV12-4 combines with J gene TRBJ2-2, with 8 bases aligning to TRBD2. V lost 6 bases, J lost 2 bases, and 8 bases stayed unmatched. The CDR3 sequence is 16 residues long. CDR3 residues: CASSPGGTRNTGELFF. The CDR3 DNA follows: TGTGCCAGCAGCCCGGGAGGGACCCGTAACACCGGGGAGCTGTTTTTT.

This clonotype was found a few times. The chain combines TRBV5-1 with TRBJ2-1; 10 nucleotides line up with TRBD2. Germline V lookup: CDR1 SGHRS, CDR2 YFSETQ. V lost 0 bases and J lost 8; bases outside the gene matches: 5. This CDR3 has 15 amino acids. The CDR3 DNA sequence: TGCGCCAGCAGCTTGGTGGCTAGCGGGGGCCATGAGCAGTTCTTC. Translating gives CASSLVASGGHEQFF.

Concerning this clonotype: Mismatch with germline at one junction end may stem from a read error. V usage is TRBV20-1 and J usage is TRBJ2-2, with 14 positions matching TRBD2. The length of the CDR3 is 17 residues. Looked up from germline, CDR1 is DFQATT and CDR2 is SNEGSKA (reference sequence). The CDR3 DNA follows: TGCTGTGCTCCCCACGCTGGGACTAGCGGGGGCACCGGGGAGCTGTTTTTT. The encoded protein is CCAPHAGTSGGTGELFF.

This clonotype was seen a few times. The chain has TRBV6-5 and TRBJ1-2; possibly TRBD1 for D (6 bases). Germline assignment: CDR1 MNHEY and CDR2 SVGAGI. V was clipped by 6 bases and J by 6 bases, with 17 bases between them. The CDR3 length is 14 residues. CDR3 bases: TGTGCCAGCAGCCGGACAGCTCGCGATGATGGCTACACCTTC. This gives the protein CASSRTARDDGYTF.

This clonotype was seen a few times. V gene TRBV5-1 combines with J gene TRBJ2-7, with D possibly TRBD1 on 5 matching bases. The CDR3 extends over 13 amino acids. The germline gives CDR1 SGHRS, CDR2 YFSETQ. The V end lost 3 bases, the J end lost 2 bases, and 9 bases lay between the germline ends. CDR3 amino acids: CASSSDKTYEQYF. CDR3 bases: TGCGCCAGCAGCTCGGACAAGACCTACGAGCAGTACTTC.

Many counts were recorded for this clonotype. The V gene is TRBV20-1, the J gene TRBJ2-6; D possibly corresponds to TRBD1 (6 bases). The V end lost 0 bases, the J end lost 0 bases, and 12 bases lay between the germline ends. The CDR3 has 17 residues. The germline gives CDR1 DFQATT, CDR2 SNEGSKA (reference sequence). This CDR3 is CSARDTTGRSGANVLTF. The CDR3 DNA reads as TGCAGTGCTAGAGATACAACAGGGCGCTCTGGGGCCAACGTCCTGACTTTC.

This clonotype has ten or more counts. The V and J genes are TRBV7-2 and TRBJ2-7; 9 bases are a match to TRBD1. Germline loops: CDR1 SGHTA, CDR2 FQGNSA. Trimming cost V 7 bases and J 1 base; bases outside gene matches: 5. The CDR3 runs to 14 residues. The CDR3 nucleotides read TGTGCCAGCACCGGGACAGGGTATTCCTACGAGCAGTACTTC. Residues: CASTGTGYSYEQYF.

This clonotype has a handful of counts. The V call is TRBV20-1, the J call TRBJ1-3, with 8 bases fitting TRBD1. V was clipped by 5 bases and J by 4 bases; unmatched bases: 1. The CDR3 length is 12 residues. The germline CDR1 and CDR2 sequences are DFQATT and SNEGSKA (reference sequence). The DNA of the CDR3 is TGCAGTGCTGCAGGGGGCGGAAACACCATATATTTT. It yields the protein CSAAGGGNTIYF.

The table lists this clonotype with a few counts. The rearrangement uses TRBV7-2 and TRBJ1-6; maybe TRBD1 (5 bases). With 4 bases removed from V and 5 bases from J, the gap between germline ends came to 15 bases. Germline V CDR1 and CDR2: SGHTA, FQGNSA. This CDR3 comprises 16 residues. The CDR3 DNA is TGTGCCAGCAGCTCGGGGGAGGGAAGGAATAATTCACCCCTCCACTTT. Residues: CASSSGEGRNNSPLHF.

This clonotype was detected only a few times. This rearrangement joins TRBV5-5 to TRBJ1-3, with TRBD1 identical over 8 bases. This CDR3 is built from 16 residues. V lost 0 bases to trimming and J lost 7 bases; unmatched junction nucleotides: 9. The germline gives CDR1 SGHKS, CDR2 YYEKEE (reference sequence). The CDR3 loop reads CASSLEGQDPWNTIYF. Written as DNA, the CDR3 is TGTGCCAGCAGCTTGGAGGGACAGGACCCTTGGAACACCATATATTTT.

Many counts were recorded for this clonotype. The chain carries TRBV20-1 and TRBJ2-6; D is uncertain. CDR3 length: 15 amino acids. V shed 3 bases and J shed 0 bases, with 9 bases lying between them. The germline gives CDR1 DFQATT, CDR2 SNEGSKA (reference sequence). Here the CDR3 reads CSASLGASGANVLTF. CDR3 in DNA: TGCAGTGCTAGTCTCGGAGCCTCTGGGGCCAACGTCCTGACTTTC.

This clonotype has ten or more counts. The chain is built from TRBV7-2 and TRBJ1-2; no definite D call. This CDR3 is 12 amino acids long. Per the germline V gene, CDR1 is SGHTA and CDR2 is FQGNSA. V was cut by 4 bases and J by 8 bases, with 11 bases left in between. The CDR3 DNA follows: TGTGCCAGCAGCTCCCCGGGTTTGGGCTACACCTTC. It codes for CASSSPGLGYTF.

Written as DNA, the CDR3 is TGTGCCAGCACCTCTGGGAACTGGGCCTACAATGAGCAGTTCTTC. Translated, it gives CASTSGNWAYNEQFF. This rearrangement joins TRBV12-3 or TRBV12-4 to TRBJ2-1; D is uncertain. V shed 7 bases and J shed 2 bases, with 15 bases lying between them. This CDR3 has 15 amino acids.

This rearrangement joins TRBV20-1 to TRBJ2-5; D might be TRBD2 (7 bases). The CDR3 loop spans 15 amino acids. The V end was cut by 0 bases, the J end by 1 base, with 12 bases between. CDR1 is DFQATT and CDR2 is SNEGSKA in the germline V gene (reference sequence). DNA of the CDR3: TGCAGTGCTAGAGAGTCGGGGGGCTCCCAAGAGACCCAGTACTTC. Its translation: CSARESGGSQETQYF.

This clonotype was seen many times. The chain joins TRBV29-1 to TRBJ1-2; TRBD1 agrees at 7 bases. The CDR3 totals 13 residues. V was pared by 7 bases and J by 2 bases, with 7 bases of the junction left unmatched. CDR1 SQVTM and CDR2 ANQGSEA come from the germline V gene. CDR3 DNA: TGCAGCGCTCAGACAGGGACGAACTATGGCTACACCTTC. Amino acids: CSAQTGTNYGYTF.

The V gene is TRBV6-2 or TRBV6-3, the J gene TRBJ2-2, with D uncertain. Trimming stripped 0 bases from V and 4 bases from J, with 18 bases between. The CDR3 is 18 residues long. The germline V gene encodes CDR1 MNHEY and CDR2 SVGEGT. The DNA of the CDR3 is TGTGCCAGCAGTTACTCCCCCACACGGTTAACGAGCACCGGGGAGCTGTTTTTT. This gives the protein CASSYSPTRLTSTGELFF.